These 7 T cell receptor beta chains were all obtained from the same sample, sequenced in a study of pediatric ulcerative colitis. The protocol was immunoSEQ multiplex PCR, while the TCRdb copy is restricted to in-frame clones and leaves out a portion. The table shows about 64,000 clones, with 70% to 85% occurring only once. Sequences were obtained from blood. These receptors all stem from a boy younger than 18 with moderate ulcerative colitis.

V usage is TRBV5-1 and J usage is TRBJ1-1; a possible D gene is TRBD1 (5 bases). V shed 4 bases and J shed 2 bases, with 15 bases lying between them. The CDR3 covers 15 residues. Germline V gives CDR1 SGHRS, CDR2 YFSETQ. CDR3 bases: TGCGCCAGCAGCCCCCGGACACTTCGAAACACTGAAGCTTTCTTT. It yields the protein CASSPRTLRNTEAFF.

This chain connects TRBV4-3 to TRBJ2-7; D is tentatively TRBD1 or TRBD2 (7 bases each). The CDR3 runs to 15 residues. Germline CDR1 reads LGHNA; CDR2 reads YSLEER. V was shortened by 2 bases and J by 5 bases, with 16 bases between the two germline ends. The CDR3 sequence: CASSQTRGGLHEQYF. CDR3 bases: TGCGCCAGCAGCCAAACCAGGGGGGGGCTCCACGAGCAGTACTTC.

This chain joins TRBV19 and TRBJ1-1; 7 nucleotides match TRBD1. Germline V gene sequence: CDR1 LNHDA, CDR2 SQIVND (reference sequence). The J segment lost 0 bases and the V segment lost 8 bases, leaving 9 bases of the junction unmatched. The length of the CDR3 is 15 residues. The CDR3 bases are TGTGCCAGTGAGATGACAGGGCCTTTGAACACTGAAGCTTTCTTT. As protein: CASEMTGPLNTEAFF. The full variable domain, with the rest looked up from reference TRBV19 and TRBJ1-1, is DGGITQSPKYLFRKEGQNVTLSCEQNLNHDAMYWYRQDPGQGLRLIYYSQIVNDFQKGDIAEGYSVSREKKESFPLTVTSAQKNPTAFYLCASEMTGPLNTEAFFGQGTRLTVV.

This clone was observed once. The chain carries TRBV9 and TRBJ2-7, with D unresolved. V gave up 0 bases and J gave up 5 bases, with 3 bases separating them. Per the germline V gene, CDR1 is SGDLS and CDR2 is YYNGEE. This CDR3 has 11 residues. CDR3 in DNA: TGTGCCAGCAGCGTAGGGAACGAGCAGTACTTC. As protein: CASSVGNEQYF. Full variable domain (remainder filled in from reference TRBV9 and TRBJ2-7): DSGVTQTPKHLITATGQRVTLRCSPRSGDLSVYWYQQSLDQGLQFLIQYYNGEERAKGNILERFSAQQFPDLHSELNLSSLELGDSALYFCASSVGNEQYFGPGTRLTVT.

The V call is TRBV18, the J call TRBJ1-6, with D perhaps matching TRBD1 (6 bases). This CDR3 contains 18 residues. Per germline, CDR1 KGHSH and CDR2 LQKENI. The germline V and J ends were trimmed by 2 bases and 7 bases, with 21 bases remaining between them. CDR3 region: CASSPAPIGGPPNSPLHF. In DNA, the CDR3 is TGTGCCAGCTCACCAGCTCCTATCGGGGGCCCACCAAATTCACCCCTCCACTTT.

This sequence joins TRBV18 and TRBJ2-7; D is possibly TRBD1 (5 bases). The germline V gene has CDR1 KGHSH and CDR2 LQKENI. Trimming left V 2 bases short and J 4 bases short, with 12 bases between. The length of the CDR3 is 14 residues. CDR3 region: CASSPRAAGYEQYF. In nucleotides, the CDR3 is TGTGCCAGCTCACCAAGGGCGGCAGGGTACGAGCAGTACTTC.

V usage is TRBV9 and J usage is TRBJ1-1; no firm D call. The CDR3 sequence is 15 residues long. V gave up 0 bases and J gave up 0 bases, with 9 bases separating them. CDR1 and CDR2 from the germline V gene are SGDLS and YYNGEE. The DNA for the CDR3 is TGTGCCAGCAGCGTAGCGGCAGGCTTGAACACTGAAGCTTTCTTT. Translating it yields CASSVAAGLNTEAFF.